This TCR beta chain was found in a study of blood T cell repertoires in COVID-19. As for the study in general: Collection of acute and convalescent COVID-19 samples took place in the United States, Italy and Spain.

The authors' processing: Estimation of nucleated cell counts was performed using reference gene primer amplification. Measured with immunoSEQ multiplex PCR; TCRdb has only the in-frame clones, and not every one. The V and J calls and the clone size are those of that table, but D and trimming were determined from the DNA. The data hold around 290,000 clones, with roughly 89% observed a single time. Living in 25 or so US areas, the participants were between 18 and 89 years of age. Grouping used clinical history reported by participants in a survey and questionnaire. The sequence was collected from a middle-aged woman who had recovered from COVID-19. Sample: PBMCs or T cells enriched from blood (not recorded which).

The CDR3 protein is CASSLNNRVQETQYF. The CDR3, as DNA: TGTGCCAGTAGTCTGAACAACAGGGTCCAAGAGACCCAGTACTTC. The chain joins TRBV19 to TRBJ2-5; D might be TRBD1 (6 bases). Germline CDR1 LNHDA, CDR2 SQIVND (reference sequence). V gave up 5 bases and J gave up 1 base, with 14 bases separating them. The CDR3 loop spans 15 amino acids. The variable domain in full, completed from reference TRBV19 and TRBJ2-5, reads DGGITQSPKYLFRKEGQNVTLSCEQNLNHDAMYWYRQDPGQGLRLIYYSQIVNDFQKGDIAEGYSVSREKKESFPLTVTSAQKNPTAFYLCASSLNNRVQETQYFGPGTRLLVL.